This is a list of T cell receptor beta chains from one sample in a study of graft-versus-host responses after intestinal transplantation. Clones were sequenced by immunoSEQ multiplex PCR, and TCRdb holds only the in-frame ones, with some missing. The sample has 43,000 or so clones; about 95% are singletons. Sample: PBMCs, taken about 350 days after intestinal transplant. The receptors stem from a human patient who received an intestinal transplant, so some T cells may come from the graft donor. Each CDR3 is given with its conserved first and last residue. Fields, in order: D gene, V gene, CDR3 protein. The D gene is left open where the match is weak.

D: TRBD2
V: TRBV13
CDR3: CASSPKLAGILRSYNEQFF

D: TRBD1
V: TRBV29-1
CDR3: CSVRGQGYTF

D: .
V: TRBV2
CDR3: CASSESGWAGNTIYF

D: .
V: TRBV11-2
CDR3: CASSLRPSRDEQFF

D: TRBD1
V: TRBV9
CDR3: CASSGRDRREAFF

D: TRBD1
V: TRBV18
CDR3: CASSSTGTVDGTQYF

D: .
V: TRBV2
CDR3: CATSKVTENTGELFF

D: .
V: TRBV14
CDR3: CASSQVGYGYTF

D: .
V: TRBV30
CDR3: CAWKADTRTTGGNTIYF

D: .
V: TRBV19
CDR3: CASSITDPNSPLHF

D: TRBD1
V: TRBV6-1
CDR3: CASRKQGASNQPQHF

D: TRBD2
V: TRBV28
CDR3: CASRRLAASYNEQFF

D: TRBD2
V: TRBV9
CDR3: CASSVGPGRGGTDTQYF

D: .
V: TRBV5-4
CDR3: CATTRQDQETQYF

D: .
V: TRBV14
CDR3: CASSQVSYNEQFF

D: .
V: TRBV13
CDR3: CASSFGSASDTGELFF

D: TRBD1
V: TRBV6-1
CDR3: CASRTGQPIYEQYF

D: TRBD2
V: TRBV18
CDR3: CASTSGRGYEQYF

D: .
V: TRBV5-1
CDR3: CASSLDGSQETQYF

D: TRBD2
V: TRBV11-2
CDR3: CASSLGLADEQFF

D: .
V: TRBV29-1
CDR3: CSVTHRSGANVLTF

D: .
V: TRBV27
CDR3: CASSGPGEKLFF

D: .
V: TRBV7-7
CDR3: CASSLGREPRNQPQHF

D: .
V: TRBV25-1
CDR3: CASSVPYGRTFF

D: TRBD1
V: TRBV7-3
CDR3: CASSSGTVNNEQFF

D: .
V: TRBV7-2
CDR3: CASSLLAGRSQPQHF

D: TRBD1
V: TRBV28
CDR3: CASSPRQGAAYNEQFF

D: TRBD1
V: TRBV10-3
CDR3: CAIRTGVSYEQYF

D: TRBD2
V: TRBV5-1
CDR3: CASSPMMASGTITGELFF

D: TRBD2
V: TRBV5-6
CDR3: CASSWTSGVYEQYF

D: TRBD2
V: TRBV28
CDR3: CASSLAGDEQYF

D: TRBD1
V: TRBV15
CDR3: CATSRSAGGGYTF

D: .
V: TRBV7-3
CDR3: CASSFGALDTQYF

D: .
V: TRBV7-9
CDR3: CASSLVVPSGGYTF

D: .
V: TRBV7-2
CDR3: CASSQGGVAGNTIYF

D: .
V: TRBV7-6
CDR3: CASSLISGATGANVLTF

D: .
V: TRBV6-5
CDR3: CASSRQTGNYEQYF

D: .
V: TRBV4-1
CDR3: CASSQGLGLEPNQPQHF

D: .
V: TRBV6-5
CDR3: CASSPGPVGGYTF

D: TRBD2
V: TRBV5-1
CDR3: CASSIEAGGPRNEQFF

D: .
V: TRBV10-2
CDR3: CASSEGRGGEKLFF

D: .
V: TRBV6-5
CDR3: CAASGSSRYEQYF

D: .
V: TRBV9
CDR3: CASSVATGTDTQYF

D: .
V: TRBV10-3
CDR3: CAAAAVSGELFF

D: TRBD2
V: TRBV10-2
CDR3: CASSYGGIYEQYF

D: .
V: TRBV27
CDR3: CASSWDGRNEKLFF

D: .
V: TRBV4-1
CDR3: CASSLTDRPSTDTQYF

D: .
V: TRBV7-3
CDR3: CASSLTASRPNNEQFF

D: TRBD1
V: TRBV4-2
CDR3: CASSPGQRTNYGYTF

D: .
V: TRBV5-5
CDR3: CASSLAPQGNTGELFF

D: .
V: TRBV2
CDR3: CASSFRGTEAFF

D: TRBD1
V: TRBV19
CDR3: CATATGTGSYEQYF

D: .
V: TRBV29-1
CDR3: CSASAGDYEQYF

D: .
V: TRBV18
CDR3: CASSLQTNEKLFF

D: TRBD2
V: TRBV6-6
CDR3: CASSLGGRVKDTQYF

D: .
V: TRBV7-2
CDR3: CASSLVEGPAVGNEQFF

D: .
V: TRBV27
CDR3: CASSLIGLSTDTQYF

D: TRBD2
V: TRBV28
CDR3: CASSPPSGGYEQYF

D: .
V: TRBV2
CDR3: CASSDRWVMADTQYF